These T cell receptor beta chains were read from a single sample in a study of vaccination and CD4 T cells after COVID-19. TCRdb analysed the PCR reads with MiXCR anew, one entry per CDR3 protein. The sample contains some 20,000 distinct CDR3 sequences, about 56% of which appear only once. No antigen has been identified for these receptors. The sequencing sample was made of CD4+ T cells from blood, cultured in vitro. These receptors all come from a human donor who had recovered from COVID-19. The CDR3 runs from the conserved cysteine through the conserved F or W. A D gene is named only where the DNA matches it firmly. Clone size, where shown, is once, few, many, or a class for clones that have expanded.

J gene | clone size | V gene | D gene | CDR3 DNA | CDR3 protein
TRBJ1-1 | . | TRBV6-1 | . | TGTGCCAGCAGAACCTTACCCACCGAAGCTTTCTTT | CASRTLPTEAFF
TRBJ1-1 | few | TRBV19 | . | TGTGCCAGTAGTATAAGACGGGAGAACACTGAAGCTTTCTTT | CASSIRRENTEAFF
TRBJ1-5 | . | TRBV6-2/TRBV6-3 | . | TGTGCCAGCAGTTACAAAGGGAACCAGCCCCAGCATTTT | CASSYKGNQPQHF
TRBJ2-7 | . | TRBV7-2 | TRBD2 | TGTGCCAGCAGCGGATCGGGACTAGCGGGAGGAAACGAGCAGTACTTC | CASSGSGLAGGNEQYF
TRBJ2-1 | . | TRBV20-1 | . | TGCAGTCCCCGGGACGGTAGAGTCAATGAGCAGTTCTTC | CSPRDGRVNEQFF
TRBJ1-1 | . | TRBV29-1 | . | TGCAGCGTCCGACCATTGAACACTGAAGCTTTCTTT | CSVRPLNTEAFF
TRBJ2-3 | . | TRBV5-4 | TRBD2 | TGTGCCAGCAGCATGCTAGCGGGGGAGACAGATACGCAGTATTTT | CASSMLAGETDTQYF
TRBJ1-6 | few | TRBV20-1 | . | TGCAGTGCTAGGCCCTCGCTCGGTTCACCCCTCCACTTT | CSARPSLGSPLHF
TRBJ1-2 | few | TRBV19 | . | TGTGCCAGTAGTATGGACAGCACTAACTATGGCTACACCTTC | CASSMDSTNYGYTF
TRBJ1-4 | . | TRBV7-2 | . | TGTGCCAGCAGCTACCTTGGGGCAGGGAATGAAAAACTGTTTTTT | CASSYLGAGNEKLFF
TRBJ2-5 | once | TRBV7-9 | TRBD2 | TGTGCCAGCAGCTCGGGGCTGACTAGCGGGAGTGTCGAGACCCAGTACTTC | CASSSGLTSGSVETQYF
TRBJ1-4 | few | TRBV27 | . | TGTGCCAGCAGTTTTGGGACTGCAACTAATGAAAAACTGTTTTTT | CASSFGTATNEKLFF
TRBJ2-7 | once | TRBV5-4 | . | TGTGCCAGCAGCTTAATAGGGGGCTCCTACGAGCAGTACTTC | CASSLIGGSYEQYF
TRBJ2-6 | . | TRBV20-1 | . | TGCAGTGCTAGAGATCCCCTATCTGGGGCCAACGTCCTGACTTTC | CSARDPLSGANVLTF
TRBJ2-7 | . | TRBV7-6 | TRBD1 | TGTGCCAGCAGAGAAGGGGGCGTCAAGACCTACGAGCAGTACTTC | CASREGGVKTYEQYF
TRBJ1-5 | few | TRBV20-1 | . | TGCAGTGCGAGTTCGGAGGGGCCCCAGCATTTT | CSASSEGPQHF
TRBJ2-3 | . | TRBV20-1 | TRBD2 | TGCAGTGCTATAACTAGCGGGAGGGATACGCAGTATTTT | CSAITSGRDTQYF
TRBJ2-5 | . | TRBV7-2 | . | TGTGCCAGCAGCAAAAGGACAGGAGGGGAGACCCAGTACTTC | CASSKRTGGETQYF
TRBJ1-1 | few | TRBV2 | TRBD1 | TGTGCCAGCAGTCCATTCGGGACAGGGTACACTGAAGCTTTCTTT | CASSPFGTGYTEAFF
TRBJ1-1 | once | TRBV18 | TRBD1 | TGTGCCAGCTCACGAACAGGGGACACTGAAGCTTTCTTT | CASSRTGDTEAFF
TRBJ1-2 | once | TRBV27 | TRBD1 | TGTGCCAGCAGTACCGGGACAGGGGTTGGCTACACCTTC | CASSTGTGVGYTF
TRBJ1-5 | few | TRBV12-5 | . | TGTGCTAGTGGTTTCGCCACTTCCGGGAGCACCTCCCATCAGCCCCAGCATTTT | CASGFATSGSTSHQPQHF
TRBJ2-5 | once | TRBV7-9 | . | TGTGCCAGCAGCTTGTTTCTACAGGGCCAAGAGACCCAGTACTTC | CASSLFLQGQETQYF
TRBJ1-2 | . | TRBV27 | . | TGTGCCAGCAGTCCCAACTCCGTTTATGGCTACACCTTC | CASSPNSVYGYTF
TRBJ1-3 | once | TRBV6-1 | . | TGTGCCAGCAGCCCTCCTTCGGGGGGGACCTCTGGAAACACCATATATTTT | CASSPPSGGTSGNTIYF
TRBJ1-2 | . | TRBV24-1 | . | TGTGCCACCAGTTTGGAGTCCAACTATGGCTACACCTTC | CATSLESNYGYTF
TRBJ1-1 | . | TRBV27 | . | TGTGCCAGCAGTTTTGGGGGGAACACTGAAGCTTTCTTT | CASSFGGNTEAFF
TRBJ1-2 | few | TRBV7-2 | TRBD1 | TGTGCCAGCAGCTTATTCGACAGGGGGCCGGGCTACACCTTC | CASSLFDRGPGYTF